These T cell receptor beta chains were read from a single sample in a study of blood T cell repertoires in COVID-19. Assay: immunoSEQ multiplex PCR; the TCRdb copy retains only in-frame clones and omits some. The sample holds 70,000 to 85,000 clones, roughly four fifths seen once. The specimen sequenced was peripheral blood. Receptors originate from a man in his sixties with acute or convalescent COVID-19. CDR3s include the opening cysteine and the closing phenylalanine or tryptophan. A D gene is named only where the DNA matches it firmly.

j_call: TRBJ2-6; d_call: TRBD1; v_call: TRBV7-9; cdr3_aa: CASSLVGDRWRSGANVLTF
j_call: TRBJ1-1; d_call: TRBD1; v_call: TRBV6-2/TRBV6-3; cdr3_aa: CASSYSHGTVNTEAFF
j_call: TRBJ1-2; d_call: -; v_call: TRBV5-6; cdr3_aa: CASSLGPGPGYTF
j_call: TRBJ1-6; d_call: -; v_call: TRBV28; cdr3_aa: CASSPPSGESSPLHF
j_call: TRBJ2-6; d_call: -; v_call: TRBV11-3; cdr3_aa: CASSYGEQSGANVLTF
j_call: TRBJ1-1; d_call: -; v_call: TRBV12-3/TRBV12-4; cdr3_aa: CASREQENTEAFF
j_call: TRBJ2-5; d_call: -; v_call: TRBV11-2; cdr3_aa: CASSDSGGETQYF
j_call: TRBJ1-6; d_call: -; v_call: TRBV6-5; cdr3_aa: CASSYLDRNSPLHF
j_call: TRBJ2-3; d_call: -; v_call: TRBV10-3; cdr3_aa: CAISESGTSTDTQYF
j_call: TRBJ2-7; d_call: -; v_call: TRBV20-1; cdr3_aa: CSASPGQPPYEQYF
j_call: TRBJ1-6; d_call: TRBD1; v_call: TRBV7-9; cdr3_aa: CASNQMDRGLNSPLHF
j_call: TRBJ1-4; d_call: TRBD1; v_call: TRBV5-1; cdr3_aa: CASSPGQGFVGEKLFF
j_call: TRBJ2-3; d_call: -; v_call: TRBV5-6; cdr3_aa: CASSPRTITELFSTDTQYF
j_call: TRBJ2-3; d_call: TRBD2; v_call: TRBV5-4; cdr3_aa: CASSQGLAGTDTQYF
j_call: TRBJ2-5; d_call: -; v_call: TRBV11-2; cdr3_aa: CASSPFGADQYF
j_call: TRBJ2-1; d_call: -; v_call: TRBV19; cdr3_aa: CASSIEGTGNEQFF
j_call: TRBJ1-5; d_call: -; v_call: TRBV9; cdr3_aa: CASSVVKGTGVDQPQHF
j_call: TRBJ2-7; d_call: TRBD1; v_call: TRBV7-9; cdr3_aa: CASSLSTGSYEQYF
j_call: TRBJ2-7; d_call: TRBD2; v_call: TRBV28; cdr3_aa: CASSSMTVPGLAGVYEQYF
j_call: TRBJ2-2; d_call: TRBD2; v_call: TRBV7-2; cdr3_aa: CASSLGLAAGELFF
j_call: TRBJ2-7; d_call: -; v_call: TRBV7-2; cdr3_aa: CASSLRYEQYF
j_call: TRBJ2-2; d_call: TRBD2; v_call: TRBV10-3; cdr3_aa: CAISGGLAETGELFF
j_call: TRBJ1-1; d_call: -; v_call: TRBV5-1; cdr3_aa: CASNQDSNTEAFF
j_call: TRBJ2-7; d_call: -; v_call: TRBV10-3; cdr3_aa: CAISRAGAHEQYF
j_call: TRBJ2-2; d_call: TRBD2; v_call: TRBV14; cdr3_aa: CASSQAFSGTSVAGELFF
j_call: TRBJ1-4; d_call: -; v_call: TRBV7-2; cdr3_aa: CASSFDNSNEKLFF
j_call: TRBJ2-7; d_call: -; v_call: TRBV6-6; cdr3_aa: CASSYATAYEQYF
j_call: TRBJ1-2; d_call: TRBD1; v_call: TRBV2; cdr3_aa: CASRDRQGINYGYTF
j_call: TRBJ2-3; d_call: -; v_call: TRBV20-1; cdr3_aa: CSRESADTQYF
j_call: TRBJ2-3; d_call: TRBD2; v_call: TRBV7-6; cdr3_aa: CASSSRLAGGGDTQYF
j_call: TRBJ2-4; d_call: -; v_call: TRBV9; cdr3_aa: CASSARVSESIQYF
j_call: TRBJ1-1; d_call: -; v_call: TRBV6-5; cdr3_aa: CASSRARRIEAFF
j_call: TRBJ2-7; d_call: -; v_call: TRBV6-2/TRBV6-3; cdr3_aa: CASSYALNREYEQYF
j_call: TRBJ2-3; d_call: -; v_call: TRBV6-2/TRBV6-3; cdr3_aa: CASSSGGSTDTQYF
j_call: TRBJ2-7; d_call: TRBD2; v_call: TRBV5-4; cdr3_aa: CASSLASGYEQYF
j_call: TRBJ2-7; d_call: -; v_call: TRBV5-1; cdr3_aa: CASRDWTGSYEQYF
j_call: TRBJ2-2; d_call: -; v_call: TRBV5-1; cdr3_aa: CASSLGLRRDGELFF
j_call: TRBJ2-1; d_call: TRBD2; v_call: TRBV2; cdr3_aa: CASRVGTSGSHEQFF
j_call: TRBJ2-1; d_call: -; v_call: TRBV6-2/TRBV6-3; cdr3_aa: CASSYWGTTYNEQFF
j_call: TRBJ2-2; d_call: -; v_call: TRBV14; cdr3_aa: CASSQVQANTGELFF